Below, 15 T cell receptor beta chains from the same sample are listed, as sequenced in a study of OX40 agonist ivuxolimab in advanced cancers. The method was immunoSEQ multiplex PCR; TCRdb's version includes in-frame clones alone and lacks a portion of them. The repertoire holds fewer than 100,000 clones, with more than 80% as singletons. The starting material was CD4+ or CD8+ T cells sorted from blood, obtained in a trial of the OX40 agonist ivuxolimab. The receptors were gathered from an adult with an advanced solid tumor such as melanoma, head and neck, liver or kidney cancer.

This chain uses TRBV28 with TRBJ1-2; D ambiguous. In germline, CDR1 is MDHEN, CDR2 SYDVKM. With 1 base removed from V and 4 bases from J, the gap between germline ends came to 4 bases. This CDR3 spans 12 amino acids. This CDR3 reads CASSLFPYGYTF. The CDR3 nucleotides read TGTGCCAGCAGTTTATTTCCCTATGGCTACACCTTC.

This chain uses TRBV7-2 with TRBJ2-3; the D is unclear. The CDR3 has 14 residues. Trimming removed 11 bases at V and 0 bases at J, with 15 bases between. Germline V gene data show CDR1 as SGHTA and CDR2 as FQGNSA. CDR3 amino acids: CASLKGTSTDTQYF. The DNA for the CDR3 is TGTGCCTCCCTGAAGGGAACTAGCACAGATACGCAGTATTTT.

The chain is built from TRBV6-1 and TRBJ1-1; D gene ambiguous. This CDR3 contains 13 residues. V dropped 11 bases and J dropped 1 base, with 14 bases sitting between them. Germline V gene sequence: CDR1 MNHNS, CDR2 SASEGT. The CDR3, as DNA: TGTGCCGCAAGGAACCTCGGGAACACTGAAGCTTTCTTT. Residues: CAARNLGNTEAFF.

CDR3 sequence (DNA): TGTGCCAGCAGCGAGATCAATAGCAATCAGCCCCAGCATTTT. Amino acid sequence: CASSEINSNQPQHF. The rearrangement joins TRBV6-6 to TRBJ1-5; D remains unclear. This CDR3 comprises 14 residues. V lost 6 bases and J 0 bases, leaving 9 bases between the germline ends. Germline CDR1 MNHNY, CDR2 SVGAGI (reference sequence).

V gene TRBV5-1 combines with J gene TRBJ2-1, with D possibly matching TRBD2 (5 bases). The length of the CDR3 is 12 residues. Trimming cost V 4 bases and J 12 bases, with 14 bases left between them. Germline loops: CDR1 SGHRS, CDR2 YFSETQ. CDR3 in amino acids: CASSVDYYPQFF. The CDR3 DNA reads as TGCGCCAGCAGCGTAGACTATTATCCGCAGTTCTTC.

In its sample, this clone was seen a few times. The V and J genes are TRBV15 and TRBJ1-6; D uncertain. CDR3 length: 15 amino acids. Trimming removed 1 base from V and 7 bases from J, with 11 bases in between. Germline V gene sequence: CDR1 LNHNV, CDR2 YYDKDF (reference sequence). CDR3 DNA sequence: TGTGCCACCAGCAGAGTGGCGGGGATGAATTCACCCCTCCACTTT. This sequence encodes CATSRVAGMNSPLHF.

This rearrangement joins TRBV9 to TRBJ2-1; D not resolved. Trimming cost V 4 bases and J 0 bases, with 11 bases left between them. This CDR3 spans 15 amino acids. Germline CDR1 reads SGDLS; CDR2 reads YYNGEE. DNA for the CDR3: TGTGCCAGCAGCCCCCGAGAGGACTCCTACAATGAGCAGTTCTTC. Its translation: CASSPREDSYNEQFF.

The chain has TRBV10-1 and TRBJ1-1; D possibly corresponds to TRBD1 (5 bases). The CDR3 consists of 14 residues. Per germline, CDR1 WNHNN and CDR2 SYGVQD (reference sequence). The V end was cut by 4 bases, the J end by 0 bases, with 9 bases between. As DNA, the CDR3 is TGCGCCAGCAGTGGCGGGGGGATGAACACTGAAGCTTTCTTT. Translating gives CASSGGGMNTEAFF.

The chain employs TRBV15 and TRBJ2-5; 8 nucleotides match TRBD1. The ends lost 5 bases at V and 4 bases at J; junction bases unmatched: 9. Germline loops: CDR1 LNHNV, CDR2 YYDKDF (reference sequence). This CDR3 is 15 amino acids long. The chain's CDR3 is CATSRGQGVRETQYF. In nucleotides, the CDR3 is TGTGCCACCAGCCGCGGACAGGGAGTAAGAGAGACCCAGTACTTC.

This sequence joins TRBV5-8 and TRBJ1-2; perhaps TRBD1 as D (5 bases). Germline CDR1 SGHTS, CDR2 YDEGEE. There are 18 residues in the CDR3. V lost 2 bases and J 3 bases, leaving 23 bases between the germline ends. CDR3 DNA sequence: TGTGCCAGCAGCTTCAAAGCCCCCATCGGGACGGGGGACTATGGCTACACCTTC. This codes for CASSFKAPIGTGDYGYTF.

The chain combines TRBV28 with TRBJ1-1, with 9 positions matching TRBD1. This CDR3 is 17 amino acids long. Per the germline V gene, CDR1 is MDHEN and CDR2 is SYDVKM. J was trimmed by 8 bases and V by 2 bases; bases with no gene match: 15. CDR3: CASSLTSISTGGTEAFF. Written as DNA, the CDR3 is TGTGCCAGCAGTTTAACGTCTATTTCCACAGGGGGCACGGAAGCTTTCTTT.

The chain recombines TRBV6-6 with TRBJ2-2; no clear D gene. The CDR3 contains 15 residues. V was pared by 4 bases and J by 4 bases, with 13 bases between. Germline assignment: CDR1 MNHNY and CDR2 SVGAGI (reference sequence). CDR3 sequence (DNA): TGTGCCAGCAGTTCCGAGTGGGTCACCACCGGGGAGCTGTTTTTT. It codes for CASSSEWVTTGELFF.

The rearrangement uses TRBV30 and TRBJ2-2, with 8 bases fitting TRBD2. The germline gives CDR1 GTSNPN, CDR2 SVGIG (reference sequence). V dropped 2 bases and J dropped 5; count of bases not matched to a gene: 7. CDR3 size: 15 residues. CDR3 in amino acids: CAWSISGSGTGELFF. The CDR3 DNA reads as TGTGCCTGGAGTATAAGCGGGAGTGGAACCGGGGAGCTGTTTTTT.

The CDR3 bases are TGTGCCAGCAGTGAGGGGCAGGGGCGAATCGAGCAGTACGTC. As protein: CASSEGQGRIEQYV. The genes are TRBV6-5 and TRBJ2-7; the D gene is possibly TRBD1 (6 bases). V gave up 5 bases and J gave up 6 bases, with 17 bases separating them. The CDR3 contains 14 residues. Germline CDR1 is MNHEY and CDR2 is SVGAGI.

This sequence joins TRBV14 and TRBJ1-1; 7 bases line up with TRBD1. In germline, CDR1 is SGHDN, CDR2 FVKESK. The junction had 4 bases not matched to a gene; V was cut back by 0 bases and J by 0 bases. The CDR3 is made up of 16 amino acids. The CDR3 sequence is CASSQDWGQLNTEAFF. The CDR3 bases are TGTGCCAGCAGCCAAGATTGGGGACAGCTGAACACTGAAGCTTTCTTT.